This T cell receptor (beta chain) was obtained from a study of T cell responses to AZD1222 COVID-19 vaccine. Germline assignment: CDR1 KGHSH and CDR2 LQKENI. The CDR3 runs to 14 residues. The ends were cut back, 6 bases at V and 2 bases at J, with 13 bases in the middle. Profiled with immunoSEQ multiplex PCR; TCRdb holds only in-frame clones, not every one. The sample records more than 100,000 clones, about nine tenths being singletons. The rearrangement joins TRBV18 to TRBJ2-5; D gene uncertain. The sequence came from an adult who received the AZD1222 COVID-19 vaccine. The specimen comprised peripheral blood, sampled 28 days after the second AZD1222 dose. In DNA, the CDR3 is TGTGCCAGCTCCCGGCCAAGTTTACAAGAGACCCAGTACTTC. This encodes CASSRPSLQETQYF.